The present T cell receptor (beta chain) was sequenced within a study of blood T cell repertoires in COVID-19. Across the whole study: Material from acute and convalescent COVID-19 was sourced from the United States, Italy and Spain. The cDNA or gDNA used as material had been derived from T cells, B-cell-depleted T cells, or PBMCs.

Study processing details: Counts of nucleated cells, estimated from reference gene primer amplification, were obtained. Profiled with immunoSEQ multiplex PCR; TCRdb holds only in-frame clones, not every one. Clone size and V and J calls were adopted from that table, with D and trimming inferred from the DNA. Altogether fewer than 85,000 clones are present, roughly 87% being singletons, with the ten largest covering under 1.1%. The junction had 7 bases not matched to a gene; V was cut back by 4 bases and J by 9 bases. This CDR3 spans 15 amino acids. Germline V lookup: CDR1 MNHEY, CDR2 SMNVEV (reference sequence).

The chain couples TRBV27 to TRBJ2-1, with 12 bases identical to TRBD2. Specimen: peripheral blood. The sequence was obtained from a woman aged 45-60 years in a cohort sampled during active COVID-19. The DNA of the CDR3 is TGTGCCAGCAGTTCTCCTAGCGGGAGGGCCATTGAGCAGTTCTTC. It codes for CASSSPSGRAIEQFF.